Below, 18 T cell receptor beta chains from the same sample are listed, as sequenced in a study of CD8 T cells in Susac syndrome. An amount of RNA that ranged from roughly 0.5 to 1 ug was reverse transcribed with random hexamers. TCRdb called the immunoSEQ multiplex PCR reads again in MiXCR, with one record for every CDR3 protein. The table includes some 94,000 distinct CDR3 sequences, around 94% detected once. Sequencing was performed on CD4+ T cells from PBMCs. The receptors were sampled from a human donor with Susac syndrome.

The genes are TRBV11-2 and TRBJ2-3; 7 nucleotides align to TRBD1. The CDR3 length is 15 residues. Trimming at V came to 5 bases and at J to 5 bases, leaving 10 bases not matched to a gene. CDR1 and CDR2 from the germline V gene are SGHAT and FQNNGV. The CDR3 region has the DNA TGTGCCAGCAGCCCCCGGACAGGACTTCGAGATACGCAGTATTTT. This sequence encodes CASSPRTGLRDTQYF.

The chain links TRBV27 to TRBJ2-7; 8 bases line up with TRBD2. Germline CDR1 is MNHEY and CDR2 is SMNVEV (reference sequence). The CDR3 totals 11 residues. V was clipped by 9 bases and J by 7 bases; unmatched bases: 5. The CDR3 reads CASEAGGEQYF. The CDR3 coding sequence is TGTGCCAGTGAGGCGGGGGGAGAGCAGTACTTC.

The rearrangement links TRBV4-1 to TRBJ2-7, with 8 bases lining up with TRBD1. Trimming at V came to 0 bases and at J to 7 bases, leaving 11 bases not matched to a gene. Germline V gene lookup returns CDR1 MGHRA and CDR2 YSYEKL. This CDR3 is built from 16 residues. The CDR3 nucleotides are TGCGCCAGCAGCCAAGATCGGGGGACAGGCAAGGAAGAGCAGTACTTC. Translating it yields CASSQDRGTGKEEQYF.

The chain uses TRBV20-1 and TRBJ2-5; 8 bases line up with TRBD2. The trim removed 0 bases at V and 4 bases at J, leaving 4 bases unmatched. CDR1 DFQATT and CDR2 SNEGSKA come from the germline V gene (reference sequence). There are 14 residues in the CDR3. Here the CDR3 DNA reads TGCAGTGCTAGAGAAAACCGGGGGGGAGAGACCCAGTACTTC. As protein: CSARENRGGETQYF.

The CDR3 loop is CASSSGQVNSPLHF. The CDR3, as DNA: TGTGCCAGCAGTTCGGGACAGGTTAATTCACCCCTCCACTTT. V usage is TRBV27 and J usage is TRBJ1-6; TRBD1 matches 8 bases. The germline V gene encodes CDR1 MNHEY and CDR2 SMNVEV (reference sequence). CDR3 length: 14 amino acids. V trimming: 4 bases; J trimming: 6 bases; junction bases outside the gene matches: 2.

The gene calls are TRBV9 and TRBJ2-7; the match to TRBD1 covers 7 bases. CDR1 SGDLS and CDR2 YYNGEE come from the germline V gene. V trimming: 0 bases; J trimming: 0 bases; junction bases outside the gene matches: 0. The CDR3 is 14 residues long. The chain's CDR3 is CASSVGDSSYEQYF. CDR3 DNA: TGTGCCAGCAGCGTAGGGGACAGCTCCTACGAGCAGTACTTC.

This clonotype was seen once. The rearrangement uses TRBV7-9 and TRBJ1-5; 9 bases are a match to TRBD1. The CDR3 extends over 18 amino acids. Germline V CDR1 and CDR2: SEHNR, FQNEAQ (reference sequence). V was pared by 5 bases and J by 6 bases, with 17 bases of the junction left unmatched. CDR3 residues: CASSADSVGTGKRQPQHF. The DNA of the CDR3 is TGTGCCAGCAGCGCCGATTCTGTGGGGACAGGGAAACGTCAGCCCCAGCATTTT.

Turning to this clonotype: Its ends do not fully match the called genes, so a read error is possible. CDR3 amino acids: CASSLAQETQYF. CDR3 sequence (DNA): TGTGCCAGCAGTTTAGCCCAAGAGACCCAGTACTTC. This chain connects TRBV7-2 to TRBJ2-5; D unresolved. The CDR3 consists of 12 residues. Germline V gene data show CDR1 as SGHTA and CDR2 as FQGNSA.

Here the CDR3 reads CASSQSYTEAFF. The CDR3 DNA sequence: TGTGCCAGCAGCCAATCCTACACTGAAGCTTTCTTT. The chain recombines TRBV3-1 with TRBJ1-1; D not resolved. The CDR3 consists of 12 residues. Germline loops: CDR1 LGHDT, CDR2 YNNKEL (reference sequence). Trimming left V 2 bases short and J 3 bases short, with 4 bases between.

The CDR3 DNA is TGCAGTGCTAGTCTATATATAGCCAAAAACATTCAGTACTTC. Translated: CSASLYIAKNIQYF. The chain recombines TRBV20-1 with TRBJ2-4; D is undetermined. The CDR3 has 14 amino acids. Deletions cut 3 bases from V and 0 bases from J, with 9 bases between. CDR1 is DFQATT, CDR2 SNEGSKA, per germline (reference sequence).

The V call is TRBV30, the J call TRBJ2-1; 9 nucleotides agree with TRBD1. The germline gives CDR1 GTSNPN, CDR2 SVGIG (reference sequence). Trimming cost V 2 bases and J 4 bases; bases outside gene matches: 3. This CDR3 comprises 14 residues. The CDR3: CAWSLGTGYNEQFF. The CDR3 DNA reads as TGTGCCTGGAGTCTGGGGACAGGGTACAATGAGCAGTTCTTC.

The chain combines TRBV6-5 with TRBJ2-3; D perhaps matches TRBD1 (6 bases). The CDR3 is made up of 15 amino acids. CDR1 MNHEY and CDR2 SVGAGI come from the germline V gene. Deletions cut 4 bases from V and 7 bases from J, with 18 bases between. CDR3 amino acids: CASSSPQGGENTQYF. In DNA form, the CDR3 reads TGTGCCAGCAGTTCCCCACAGGGCGGTGAAAATACGCAGTATTTT.

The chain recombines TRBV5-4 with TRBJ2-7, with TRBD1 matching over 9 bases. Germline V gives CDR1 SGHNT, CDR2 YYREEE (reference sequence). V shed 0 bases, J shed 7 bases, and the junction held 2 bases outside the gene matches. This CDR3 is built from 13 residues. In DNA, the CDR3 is TGTGCCAGCAGCTTGGACAGGGGGCGTGAGCAGTACTTC. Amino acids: CASSLDRGREQYF.

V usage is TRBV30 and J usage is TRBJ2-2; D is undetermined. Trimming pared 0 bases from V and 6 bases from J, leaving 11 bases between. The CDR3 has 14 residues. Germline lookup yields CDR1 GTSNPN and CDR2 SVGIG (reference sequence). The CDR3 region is CAWSVGRKAGELFF. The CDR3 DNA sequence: TGTGCCTGGAGTGTGGGAAGAAAAGCCGGGGAGCTGTTTTTT.

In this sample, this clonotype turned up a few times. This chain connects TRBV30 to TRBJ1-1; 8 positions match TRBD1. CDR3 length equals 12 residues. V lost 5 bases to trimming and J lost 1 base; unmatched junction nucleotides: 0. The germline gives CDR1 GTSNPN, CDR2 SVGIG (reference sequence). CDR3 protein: CAWDRGNTEAFF. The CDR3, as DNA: TGTGCCTGGGACAGGGGGAACACTGAAGCTTTCTTT. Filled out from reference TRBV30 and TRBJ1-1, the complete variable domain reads SQTIHQWPATLVQPVGSPLSLECTVEGTSNPNLYWYRQAAGRGLQLLFYSVGIGQISSEVPQNLSASRPQDRQFILSSKKLLLSDSGFYLCAWDRGNTEAFFGQGTRLTVV.

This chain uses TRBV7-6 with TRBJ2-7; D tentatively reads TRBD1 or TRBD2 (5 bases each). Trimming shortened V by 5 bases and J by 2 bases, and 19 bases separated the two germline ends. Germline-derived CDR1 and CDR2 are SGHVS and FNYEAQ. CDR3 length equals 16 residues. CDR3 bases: TGTGCCAGCAGCCAGGCGAGGCCGGGGCAAACCTACGAGCAGTACTTC. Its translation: CASSQARPGQTYEQYF.

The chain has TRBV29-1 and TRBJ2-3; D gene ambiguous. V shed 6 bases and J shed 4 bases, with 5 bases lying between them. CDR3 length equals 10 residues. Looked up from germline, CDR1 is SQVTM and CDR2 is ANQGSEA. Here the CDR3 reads CSVTPDTQYF. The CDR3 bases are TGCAGCGTCACCCCAGATACGCAGTATTTT.

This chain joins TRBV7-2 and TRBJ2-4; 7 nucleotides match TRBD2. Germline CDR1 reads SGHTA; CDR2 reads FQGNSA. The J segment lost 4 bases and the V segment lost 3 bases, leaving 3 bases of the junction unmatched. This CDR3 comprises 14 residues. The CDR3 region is CASSFGGSKNIQYF. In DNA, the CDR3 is TGTGCCAGCAGCTTCGGGGGGAGTAAAAACATTCAGTACTTC.